This section outlines one T cell receptor beta chain sequence together with its context. Its target is not known. The test was conducted at deep level. Original methodology: From ImmunoSEQ came sequences covering only the junction and carrying no quality scores, so filtering differed. Profiling relied on immunoSEQ multiplex PCR, and the TCRdb table lists in-frame clones only, not all of them. V, J and clone size were drawn from that table, and D and trimming were deduced from the DNA. The data hold approximately 2,300,000 clones, with 80% to 95% observed a single time. Germline V gene sequence: CDR1 SGHNT, CDR2 YENEEA. The CDR3 loop spans 12 amino acids. V lost 10 bases and J 1 base, leaving 10 bases between the germline ends. These data are taken from a study of shared clonotypes between healthy human individuals. Study results and caveats: Clonotype sharing among the donors was expected to vary with sequencing depth. A handful of donors had around 5% of their naive CD4 clonotypes in common.

The sequencing sample was made of naive CD4+ T cells from PBMCs. As to subset: CD45RA+ positively selected. The genes are TRBV11-3 and TRBJ1-1; TRBD1 might be the D (5 bases). The TCR was taken from a man younger than 35 in good health. Some clones in this sample may be carry-over from other donors' samples. CDR3 DNA: TGTGCCATCTCTGGGGCGAACACTGAAGCTTTCTTT. Its protein is CAISGANTEAFF.